The source of this TCR beta chain is a study of graft-versus-host responses after intestinal transplantation. Study-wide background: Recipients obtained multivisceral, liver-intestinal, or isolated intestinal transplants. Anti-thymocyte globulin served as induction for all recipients, who then took tacrolimus and steroids for 2 to 4 years. Study outcomes and limitations: Allograft graft-versus-host to host-versus-graft clonal ratios ran high in patients with graft-donor T cell macrochimerism. Some GvH clones were seen earlier in gut or blood, suggesting intestinal origin.

Note on this clone: Its antigen is undetermined.

CDR1 and CDR2 from the germline V gene are SGDLS and YYNGEE. The CDR3 has 14 residues. Trimming removed 0 bases from V and 2 bases from J, with 8 bases in between. The table came from immunoSEQ multiplex PCR; TCRdb's copy has only in-frame clones and leaves some out. The sample lists over 100,000 clones; about 90% were seen once. Sequences were derived from unstimulated CD4+ T cells sorted from spleen or lymph node cells, sampled before intestinal transplant. The sequence came from a human donor who received an intestinal transplant. The chain is built from TRBV9 and TRBJ2-5; no definite D call. The CDR3 coding sequence is TGTGCCAGCAGCGTAGGGCTAGAGCAAGAGACCCAGTACTTC. Its translation: CASSVGLEQETQYF.